This TCR beta chain was identified during a study of T-cell memory formation after mild COVID-19. Points from the study as a whole: Contracting CD8+ clones were enriched in EMRA, CD4+ mainly in CM and EM. In pre-infection memory, a portion of responding clones appeared, which suggested that cross-reactive memory joined. Clones that contracted from day 15 to 85 had balanced CD4/CD8; later expanders were CD4+ biased.

cDNA libraries for TCR alpha and TCR beta, carrying sample barcodes and UMIs, came from 5'RACE with constant-segment primers. TCRdb re-derived calls from the 5' RACE reads in MiXCR, one entry per CDR3 protein. Among a few hundred thousand distinct CDR3 sequences listed, 15% to 20% were seen once. In regard to this clonotype: Its antigen remains unknown.

The source is a man between 18 and 35 years old who had mild COVID-19 (a few samples of this study predate the infection). Cell type and time point are not known. Specimen: PBMCs or a T cell subset sorted from them (not recorded which).

The CDR3 DNA reads as TGTGCCAGCAGCGAAACTACCGCTGAAGCTTTCTTT. Encoded protein: CASSETTAEAFF. The rearrangement uses TRBV12-3 or TRBV12-4 and TRBJ1-1; D remains unclear. The CDR3 covers 12 residues. Trimming took 6 bases from V and 6 from J, leaving 11 bases between them.